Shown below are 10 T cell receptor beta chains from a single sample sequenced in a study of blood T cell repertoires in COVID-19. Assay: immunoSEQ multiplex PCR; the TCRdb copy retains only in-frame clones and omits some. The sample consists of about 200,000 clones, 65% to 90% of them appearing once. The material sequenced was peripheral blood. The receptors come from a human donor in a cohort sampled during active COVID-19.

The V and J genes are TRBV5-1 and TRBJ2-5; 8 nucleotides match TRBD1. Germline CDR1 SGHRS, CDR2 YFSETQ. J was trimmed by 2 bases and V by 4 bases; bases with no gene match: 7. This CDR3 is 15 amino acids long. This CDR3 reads CASSRQGITQETQYF. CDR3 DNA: TGCGCCAGCAGCCGACAGGGGATCACACAAGAGACCCAGTACTTC.

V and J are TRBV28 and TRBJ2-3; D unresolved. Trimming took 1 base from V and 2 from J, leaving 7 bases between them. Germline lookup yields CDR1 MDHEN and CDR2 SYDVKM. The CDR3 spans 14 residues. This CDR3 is CASSLFSVTDTQYF. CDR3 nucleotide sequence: TGTGCCAGCAGTTTATTTTCGGTCACAGATACGCAGTATTTT. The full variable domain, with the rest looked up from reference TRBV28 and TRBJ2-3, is DVKVTQSSRYLVKRTGEKVFLECVQDMDHENMFWYRQDPGLGLRLIYFSYDVKMKEKGDIPEGYSVSREKKERFSLILESASTNQTSMYLCASSLFSVTDTQYFGPGTRLTVL.

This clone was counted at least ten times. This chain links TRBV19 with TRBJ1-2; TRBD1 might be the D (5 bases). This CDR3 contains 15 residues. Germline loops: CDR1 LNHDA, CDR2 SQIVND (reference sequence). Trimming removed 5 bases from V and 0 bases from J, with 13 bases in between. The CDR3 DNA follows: TGTGCCAGTAGTTCCAACAGGCCCGCTAACTATGGCTACACCTTC. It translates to CASSSNRPANYGYTF.

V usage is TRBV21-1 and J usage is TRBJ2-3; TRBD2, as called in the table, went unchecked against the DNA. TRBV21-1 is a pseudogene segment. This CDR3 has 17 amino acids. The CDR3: CASSHGRRTPMGDTQYF. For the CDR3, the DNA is TGTGCCAGCAGCCATGGGAGGCGCACCCCCATGGGAGATACGCAGTATTTT.

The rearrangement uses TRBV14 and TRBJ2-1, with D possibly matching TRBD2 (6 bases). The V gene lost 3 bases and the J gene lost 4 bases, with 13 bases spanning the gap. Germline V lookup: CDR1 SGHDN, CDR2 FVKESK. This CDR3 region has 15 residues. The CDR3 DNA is TGTGCCAGCAGCCAGGAGCGGGTCTATTACAATGAGCAGTTCTTC. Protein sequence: CASSQERVYYNEQFF.

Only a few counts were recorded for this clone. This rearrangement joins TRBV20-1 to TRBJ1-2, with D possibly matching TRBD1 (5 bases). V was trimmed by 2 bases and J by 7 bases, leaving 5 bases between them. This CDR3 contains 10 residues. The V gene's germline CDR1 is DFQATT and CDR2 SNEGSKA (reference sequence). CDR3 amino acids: CSARQGGYTF. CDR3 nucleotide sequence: TGCAGTGCTAGACAGGGTGGCTACACCTTC.

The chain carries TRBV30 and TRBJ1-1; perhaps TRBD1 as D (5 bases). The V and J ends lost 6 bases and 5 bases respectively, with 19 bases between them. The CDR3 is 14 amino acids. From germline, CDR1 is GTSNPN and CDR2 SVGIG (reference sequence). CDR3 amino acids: CACSWGGYRTEAFF. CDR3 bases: TGTGCCTGTTCATGGGGGGGGTACCGGACTGAAGCTTTCTTT. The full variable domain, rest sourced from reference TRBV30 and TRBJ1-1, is SQTIHQWPATLVQPVGSPLSLECTVEGTSNPNLYWYRQAAGRGLQLLFYSVGIGQISSEVPQNLSASRPQDRQFILSSKKLLLSDSGFYLCACSWGGYRTEAFFGQGTRLTVV.

The CDR3 nucleotides read TGTGCCAGCAGTAAATTACACAGGGATGGCTACACCTTC. Its protein is CASSKLHRDGYTF. The V call is TRBV28, the J call TRBJ1-2, with D possibly matching TRBD1 (6 bases). The ends were cut back, 5 bases at V and 6 bases at J, with 13 bases in the middle. The germline V gene encodes CDR1 MDHEN and CDR2 SYDVKM. CDR3 size: 13 residues.

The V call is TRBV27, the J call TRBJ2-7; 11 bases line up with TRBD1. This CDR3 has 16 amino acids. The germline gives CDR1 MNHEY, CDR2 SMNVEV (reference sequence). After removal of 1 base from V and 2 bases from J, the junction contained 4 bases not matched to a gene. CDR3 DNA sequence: TGTGCCAGCAGTTTATACGGGACAGGGGGAACCTACGAGCAGTACTTC. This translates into CASSLYGTGGTYEQYF.

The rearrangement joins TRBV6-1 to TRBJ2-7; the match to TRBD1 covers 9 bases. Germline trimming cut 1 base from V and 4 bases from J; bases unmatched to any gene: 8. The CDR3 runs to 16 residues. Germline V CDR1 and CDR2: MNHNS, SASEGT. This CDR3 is CASSEDRGHLRYEQYF. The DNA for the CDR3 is TGTGCCAGCAGTGAAGACAGGGGGCACCTCCGATACGAGCAGTACTTC.